A single T cell receptor (beta chain) is shown here with its context. The antigen remains undetermined. Deletions cut 1 base from V and 5 bases from J, with 8 bases between. This CDR3 has 13 amino acids. Germline V CDR1 and CDR2: LNHDA, SQIVND (reference sequence). The PCR made use of 60 Vbeta and 13 Jbeta primers. Data came from immunoSEQ multiplex PCR; TCRdb stores just in-frame clones and leaves some out. The data contain around 190,000 clones, 60% to 80% of them seen just once; the ten biggest clones take up approximately 2.5%. The data belong to a study of cytomegalovirus exposure and HLA in healthy donors. General study findings and limits: Researchers catalogued roughly 170 TCR beta chains as cytomegalovirus-associated. Among the sequence variants, a highly shared cluster was likely an artifact of sequencing.

Healthy bone marrow donors supplied every sample. The chain has TRBV19 and TRBJ2-5; D gene unclear. The material sequenced was PBMCs. The TCR originated in a man aged 55-75 years in good health and CMV-seronegative. CDR3 region: CASSIAPGETQYF. CDR3 nucleotide sequence: TGTGCCAGTAGTATAGCCCCCGGGGAGACCCAGTACTTC.